A selection of T cell receptor beta chains follows, all from one sample in a study of T cell responses to AZD1222 COVID-19 vaccine. Here immunoSEQ multiplex PCR was the method, and the copy in TCRdb shows in-frame clones only, minus some. This table has approximately 110,000 clones, around 82% appearing once. Sample: peripheral blood, taken on day 0 of AZD1222 vaccination. Receptors were obtained from an adult in good health. Both conserved end residues are part of each CDR3. Each record gives: CDR3 length, clone size, D gene, V gene, J gene, CDR3 protein, CDR3 DNA. D genes are given only for firm matches. Rows may omit the clone size; those that give it use once, few, many or a size class.

16	-	-	TRBV11-3	TRBJ2-2	CASSHSDSPNTGELFF	TGTGCCAGCAGTCACTCCGACAGCCCGAACACCGGGGAGCTGTTTTTT
15	-	TRBD2	TRBV7-9	TRBJ2-7	CASSLGGGVPYEQYF	TGTGCCAGCAGCTTAGGGGGGGGAGTCCCCTACGAGCAGTACTTC
14	-	TRBD2	TRBV29-1	TRBJ2-1	CSVVAGGSYNEQFF	TGCAGCGTCGTAGCGGGGGGCTCCTACAATGAGCAGTTCTTC
14	-	-	TRBV6-6	TRBJ1-4	CASSRGPTDEKLFF	TGTGCCAGCAGTAGAGGCCCAACAGATGAAAAACTGTTTTTT
12	-	-	TRBV12-3/TRBV12-4	TRBJ1-1	CASSLLNTEAFF	TGTGCCAGCAGTTTGTTGAACACTGAAGCTTTCTTT
13	few	-	TRBV19	TRBJ1-6	CAGADSLNSPLHF	TGTGCCGGAGCGGACAGCCTTAATTCACCCCTCCACTTT
17	-	TRBD1	TRBV27	TRBJ2-1	CASSLLIRQGAGNEQFF	TGTGCCAGCAGTTTATTGATTCGGCAGGGGGCGGGCAATGAGCAGTTCTTC
12	-	-	TRBV30	TRBJ1-2	CAWTPPGQVVTF	TGTGCCTGGACCCCCCCGGGCCAGGTAGTCACCTTC
13	-	TRBD1	TRBV10-3	TRBJ1-2	CAISPGQGDGYTF	TGTGCCATCAGTCCGGGACAGGGAGATGGCTACACCTTC
13	-	-	TRBV12-3/TRBV12-4	TRBJ1-2	CASSLTGGLGYTF	TGTGCCAGCAGTTTAACGGGGGGATTGGGCTACACCTTC
16	-	TRBD1	TRBV28	TRBJ1-1	CASSSRYRGGNTEAFF	TGTGCCAGCAGTTCACGATACAGGGGCGGGAACACTGAAGCTTTCTTT
13	-	-	TRBV4-1	TRBJ1-2	CASSPGGLHGYTF	TGCGCCAGCAGCCCGGGGGGGTTACATGGCTACACCTTC
16	few	TRBD1	TRBV7-6	TRBJ1-3	CASSKRQGASGNTIYF	TGTGCCAGCAGCAAACGACAGGGGGCTTCTGGAAACACCATATATTTT
16	-	-	TRBV5-6	TRBJ1-4	CASSGGSSATNEKLFF	TGTGCCAGCAGCGGGGGCAGCAGCGCAACTAATGAAAAACTGTTTTTT
13	-	-	TRBV5-1	TRBJ1-5	CASSLGGDQPQHF	TGCGCCAGCAGCCTTGGCGGGGATCAGCCCCAGCATTTT
13	-	-	TRBV3-1/TRBV3-2	TRBJ1-2	CASSQYSWRGGTF	TGTGCCAGCAGCCAATATAGTTGGAGGGGAGGCACCTTC
13	-	-	TRBV11-2	TRBJ1-3	CASSTETGNTIYF	TGTGCCAGCAGCACGGAAACTGGAAACACCATATATTTT
15	-	-	TRBV5-1	TRBJ2-7	CASSSGPRTAYEQYF	TGCGCCAGCAGCAGTGGACCGAGGACAGCCTACGAGCAGTACTTC
15	few	-	TRBV24-1	TRBJ2-3	CATSDLRGSRGTQYF	TGTGCCACCAGTGATTTGCGAGGCAGTAGGGGTACGCAGTATTTT
14	few	-	TRBV27	TRBJ2-7	CASSFLGHSYEQYF	TGTGCCAGCAGTTTTTTGGGTCACTCCTACGAGCAGTACTTC
13	-	-	TRBV7-2	TRBJ2-5	CASSLGDQETQYF	TGTGCCAGCAGCTTAGGAGACCAAGAGACCCAGTACTTC
14	-	TRBD1	TRBV28	TRBJ1-2	CASSLGGQGSGYTF	TGTGCCAGCAGTTTAGGCGGACAGGGATCTGGCTACACCTTC
12	-	-	TRBV30	TRBJ2-3	CAWSVSRDTQYF	TGTGCCTGGAGTGTAAGTCGGGATACGCAGTATTTT
14	-	-	TRBV2	TRBJ1-2	CASSLGNPTYGYTF	TGTGCCAGCAGTTTAGGGAACCCGACTTATGGCTACACCTTC
16	-	-	TRBV2	TRBJ1-5	CASSGGGGLGNQPQHF	TGTGCCAGCAGTGGAGGGGGAGGGTTGGGCAATCAGCCCCAGCATTTT
15	-	TRBD2	TRBV10-3	TRBJ2-3	CAISRASGDTDTQYF	TGTGCCATCAGTAGGGCTAGCGGCGACACAGATACGCAGTATTTT
17	-	-	TRBV5-1	TRBJ2-3	CASSLAPGSGRTDTQYF	TGCGCCAGCAGCTTGGCCCCCGGTAGCGGACGCACAGATACGCAGTATTTT
20	once	TRBD2	TRBV3-1/TRBV3-2	TRBJ2-3	CASSQDGLAGMGSSTDTQYF	TGTGCCAGCAGCCAAGACGGACTAGCGGGAATGGGATCGAGCACAGATACGCAGTATTTT
15	-	TRBD1	TRBV6-5	TRBJ2-7	CASRPSRDRTYEQYF	TGTGCCAGCAGACCGTCCCGGGACAGGACCTACGAGCAGTACTTC
18	once	TRBD1	TRBV5-1	TRBJ2-1	CASSPSGGQGVAYNEQFF	TGCGCCAGCAGCCCTTCCGGGGGACAGGGGGTGGCCTACAATGAGCAGTTCTTC
16	-	-	TRBV3-1/TRBV3-2	TRBJ1-4	CASSQDPGVGNEKLFF	TGTGCCAGCAGCCAAGATCCGGGAGTGGGTAATGAAAAACTGTTTTTT
14	-	TRBD1	TRBV10-3	TRBJ2-7	CAITPGQGVEEQYF	TGTGCCATCACCCCGGGACAGGGGGTGGAAGAGCAGTACTTC
14	few	-	TRBV6-5	TRBJ1-5	CASSIQGQGQPQHF	TGTGCCAGCAGCATACAGGGCCAGGGGCAGCCCCAGCATTTT